This TCR beta chain was obtained from a study of T cells of healthy individuals. This clonotype has a handful of counts. The CDR3 runs to 13 residues. Germline V CDR1 and CDR2: SGHRS, YFSETQ. Trimming took off 0 bases at V and 10 bases at J, with 13 bases between the two ends. TCRdb re-derived calls from the 5' RACE reads in MiXCR, one entry per CDR3 protein. The repertoire consists of about 41,000 distinct CDR3 sequences, with roughly 4.3% occurring once and the leading ten covering under 10%. This TCR derives from a human donor in good health. The J gene is TRBJ1-1, the V gene TRBV5-1, with a tentative D call TRBD1 (6 bases). The CDR3 reads CASSLAGGRGAFF. The DNA of the CDR3 is TGCGCCAGCAGCTTGGCCGGGGGCAGGGGAGCTTTCTTT.